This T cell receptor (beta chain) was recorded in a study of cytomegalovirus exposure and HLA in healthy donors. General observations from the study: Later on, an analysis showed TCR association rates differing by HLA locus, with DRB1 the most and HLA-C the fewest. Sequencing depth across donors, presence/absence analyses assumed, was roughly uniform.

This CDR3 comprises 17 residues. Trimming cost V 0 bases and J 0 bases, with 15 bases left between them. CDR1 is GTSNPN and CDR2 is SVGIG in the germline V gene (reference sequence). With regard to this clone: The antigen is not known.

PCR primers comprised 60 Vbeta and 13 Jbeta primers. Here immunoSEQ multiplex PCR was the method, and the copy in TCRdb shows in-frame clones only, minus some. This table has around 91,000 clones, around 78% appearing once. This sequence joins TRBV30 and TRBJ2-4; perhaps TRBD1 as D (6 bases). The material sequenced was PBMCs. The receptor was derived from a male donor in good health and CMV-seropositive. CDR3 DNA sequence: TGTGCCTGGAGTGTGATAGGGGGACGGCTAGCCAAAAACATTCAGTACTTC. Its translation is CAWSVIGGRLAKNIQYF.